These 17 T cell receptor beta chains were sequenced from one sample in a study of graft-versus-host responses after intestinal transplantation. These TCRs' antigens remain unknown. Here immunoSEQ multiplex PCR was the method, and the copy in TCRdb shows in-frame clones only, minus some. The sample holds approximately 130,000 clones, more than 90% seen once. The starting material was unstimulated CD4+ T cells sorted from spleen or lymph node cells, obtained before intestinal transplant. These receptors were collected from a human donor who received an intestinal transplant.

On this clone itself: Other DNA sequences from this sample encode an identical CDR3 as well. The chain couples TRBV5-1 to TRBJ2-5; TRBD1 agrees at 8 bases. CDR1 SGHRS and CDR2 YFSETQ come from the germline V gene. This CDR3 spans 14 amino acids. The trim removed 2 bases at V and 5 bases at J, leaving 5 bases unmatched. The CDR3 DNA reads TGCGCCAGCAGCTTCTCAGGGGGCGGGGAGACCCAGTACTTC. It yields the protein CASSFSGGGETQYF. Together with reference TRBV5-1 and TRBJ2-5, the CDR3 gives the full variable domain: KAGVTQTPRYLIKTRGQQVTLSCSPISGHRSVSWYQQTPGQGLQFLFEYFSETQRNKGNFPGRFSGRQFSNSRSEMNVSTLELGDSALYLCASSFSGGGETQYFGPGTRLLVL.

The chain employs TRBV9 and TRBJ2-3; TRBD2 matches at 14 bases. Germline V gene lookup returns CDR1 SGDLS and CDR2 YYNGEE. This CDR3 comprises 15 residues. V gave up 3 bases and J gave up 7 bases; unmatched junction bases: 4. For the CDR3, the DNA is TGTGCCAGCAGCGCCGGACTAGCGGGGGGAAATACGCAGTATTTT. This codes for CASSAGLAGGNTQYF.

The gene calls are TRBV5-1 and TRBJ1-4; no definite D call. Germline loops: CDR1 SGHRS, CDR2 YFSETQ. V was cut by 6 bases and J by 8 bases, with 14 bases left in between. This CDR3 is 13 amino acids long. CDR3 in DNA: TGCGCCAGCAAGGACGCGTCGGTCGAAAAACTGTTTTTT. Its translation is CASKDASVEKLFF. The whole variable domain, remainder taken from reference TRBV5-1 and TRBJ1-4, is KAGVTQTPRYLIKTRGQQVTLSCSPISGHRSVSWYQQTPGQGLQFLFEYFSETQRNKGNFPGRFSGRQFSNSRSEMNVSTLELGDSALYLCASKDASVEKLFFGSGTQLSVL.

The J gene is TRBJ2-3, the V gene TRBV6-1, with D uncertain. Germline CDR1 is MNHNS and CDR2 is SASEGT. Trimming removed 5 bases from V and 0 bases from J, with 3 bases in between. The CDR3 covers 12 residues. The CDR3 DNA is TGTGCCAGCAGTCACAGCACAGATACGCAGTATTTT. It yields the protein CASSHSTDTQYF.

V gene TRBV11-2 combines with J gene TRBJ2-2, with 14 bases fitting TRBD2. The CDR3 is made up of 14 amino acids. After removal of 10 bases from V and 4 bases from J, the junction contained 2 bases not matched to a gene. Germline CDR1 SGHAT, CDR2 FQNNGV. The CDR3 region has the DNA TGTGCCACAGGACTAGCGGGGGGCACCGGGGAGCTGTTTTTT. This translates into CATGLAGGTGELFF.

The CDR3 region is CASSPRGWETQYF. The CDR3 coding sequence is TGTGCCAGCAGCCCCAGGGGGTGGGAGACCCAGTACTTC. This chain connects TRBV7-7 to TRBJ2-5; 7 bases agree with TRBD1. After removal of 5 bases from V and 5 bases from J, the junction contained 5 bases not matched to a gene. Germline V gene data show CDR1 as SSHAT and CDR2 as FNYEAQ (reference sequence). The CDR3 is made up of 13 amino acids.

This clone came up once. The chain employs TRBV10-2 and TRBJ2-5; TRBD2 might be the D (5 bases). Trimming cost V 2 bases and J 5 bases, with 15 bases left between them. This CDR3 contains 15 residues. Germline V CDR1 and CDR2: WSHSY, SAAADI. Written as DNA, the CDR3 is TGCGCCAGCAGTGAGGATGCTAGCTCGGGGGAGACCCAGTACTTC. Amino acids: CASSEDASSGETQYF.

In regard to this clone: Other DNA sequences in this specimen translate into the identical CDR3. This chain links TRBV18 with TRBJ1-2; D is possibly TRBD1 (6 bases). The length of the CDR3 is 13 residues. The V end lost 3 bases, the J end lost 3 bases, and 8 bases lay between the germline ends. Germline CDR1 is KGHSH and CDR2 is LQKENI. The CDR3 DNA is TGTGCCAGCTCACCGGACAGAGACTATGGCTACACCTTC. As protein: CASSPDRDYGYTF.

The genes are TRBV27 and TRBJ1-2, with no clear D. V shed 3 bases and J shed 8 bases, with 13 bases lying between them. Looked up from germline, CDR1 is MNHEY and CDR2 is SMNVEV (reference sequence). The CDR3 spans 13 residues. CDR3 DNA sequence: TGTGCCAGCAGTTTCGCAGCCCTCGGGGGCTACACCTTC. It is translated as CASSFAALGGYTF.

The chain carries TRBV30 and TRBJ1-1; no definite D call. V was shortened by 1 base and J by 3 bases, with 9 bases between the two germline ends. Germline CDR1 GTSNPN, CDR2 SVGIG (reference sequence). The CDR3 loop spans 13 amino acids. The chain's CDR3 is CAWSGAAYTEAFF. The CDR3 bases are TGTGCCTGGAGTGGGGCTGCTTACACTGAAGCTTTCTTT.

The chain has TRBV9 and TRBJ1-4; perhaps TRBD1 as D (6 bases). V was pared by 4 bases and J by 8 bases, with 15 bases between. The CDR3 extends over 14 amino acids. Germline V lookup: CDR1 SGDLS, CDR2 YYNGEE. CDR3 residues: CASSPVGGSEKLFF. The CDR3 region has the DNA TGTGCCAGCAGCCCGGTAGGGGGTTCCGAAAAACTGTTTTTT.

The chain is built from TRBV14 and TRBJ1-2; D gene unclear. Trimming cost V 4 bases and J 3 bases, with 15 bases left between them. This CDR3 contains 15 residues. Per germline, CDR1 SGHDN and CDR2 FVKESK. The CDR3 loop reads CASSPRPEIDYGYTF. As DNA, the CDR3 is TGTGCCAGCAGCCCCCGCCCTGAAATTGACTATGGCTACACCTTC.

The CDR3 nucleotides read TGTGCCAGCAGTGAATTTGGCAGGGGCGCAACTAATGAAAAACTGTTTTTT. Translating it yields CASSEFGRGATNEKLFF. The chain employs TRBV25-1 and TRBJ1-4; D might be TRBD1 (6 bases). This CDR3 spans 17 amino acids. The germline V and J ends were trimmed by 1 base and 0 bases, with 12 bases remaining between them. CDR1 and CDR2 from the germline V gene are MGHDK and SYGVNS.

This sequence joins TRBV7-2 and TRBJ2-7; TRBD2 aligns across 12 bases. The V segment lost 5 bases and the J segment 4 bases; nucleotides outside the gene matches: 6. The CDR3 is 15 residues long. Germline V gene sequence: CDR1 SGHTA, CDR2 FQGNSA. The CDR3 here is CASSPRTSGVYEQYF. Here the CDR3 DNA reads TGTGCCAGCAGCCCTAGGACTAGCGGGGTATACGAGCAGTACTTC.

V gene TRBV6-8 combines with J gene TRBJ2-7; D assignment may be TRBD1 or TRBD2 (6 bases each). Germline loops: CDR1 MNHGY, CDR2 SAAAGT. This CDR3 comprises 15 residues. Trimming took off 7 bases at V and 2 bases at J, with 18 bases between the two ends. The CDR3 is CASTHGGPPTYEQYF. CDR3 nucleotide sequence: TGTGCCAGCACCCACGGGGGCCCCCCTACCTACGAGCAGTACTTC.

The chain is built from TRBV7-9 and TRBJ1-1; no clear D. The V end lost 2 bases, the J end lost 1 base, and 8 bases lay between the germline ends. Germline values: CDR1 SEHNR, CDR2 FQNEAQ (reference sequence). CDR3 length: 14 residues. CDR3 coding DNA: TGTGCCAGCAGCTTAACAGCTCAGAACACTGAAGCTTTCTTT. Translating it yields CASSLTAQNTEAFF. Looking up the rest from reference TRBV7-9 and TRBJ1-1 gives the full variable domain: DTGVSQNPRHKITKRGQNVTFRCDPISEHNRLYWYRQTLGQGPEFLTYFQNEAQLEKSRLLSDRFSAERPKGSFSTLEIQRTEQGDSAMYLCASSLTAQNTEAFFGQGTRLTVV.

The rearrangement uses TRBV7-2 and TRBJ1-2; D might be TRBD1 (5 bases). CDR1 is SGHTA, CDR2 FQGNSA, per germline. V was clipped by 1 base and J by 4 bases, with 13 bases between them. The CDR3 extends over 15 amino acids. CDR3 amino acids: CASSLGGATLYGYTF. CDR3 DNA sequence: TGTGCCAGCAGCTTAGGAGGGGCGACCCTCTATGGCTACACCTTC.